This is a list of T cell receptor beta chains from one sample in a study of blood T cell repertoires in COVID-19. The data were produced by immunoSEQ multiplex PCR, yet TCRdb's version contains in-frame clones alone and is incomplete. This table has roughly 150,000 clones, roughly four fifths appearing once. Material for sequencing was PBMCs or T cells enriched from blood (not recorded which). These receptors were taken from a man aged 50 or older who had recovered from COVID-19. Each CDR3 is given with its conserved first and last residue. Each record gives: clone size, J gene, V gene, D gene, CDR3 DNA, CDR3 protein. D genes are given only for firm matches. The size entry is marked missing in some rows and otherwise reads once, few, many or a size class.

- | TRBJ2-1 | TRBV14 | - | TGTGCCAGCAGCCAAGGGGTACAGGGTGATGAGCAGTTCTTC | CASSQGVQGDEQFF
- | TRBJ1-2 | TRBV28 | - | TGTGCCAGCAAAAAGGACAGCAACTATGGCTACACCTTC | CASKKDSNYGYTF
- | TRBJ1-1 | TRBV18 | TRBD1 | TGTGCCAGCTCACGGACAGGGTCAGAGGACACTGAAGCTTTCTTT | CASSRTGSEDTEAFF
- | TRBJ2-1 | TRBV19 | - | TGTGCCAGTAGTATAGAGGAGGTCCACAATGAGCAGTTCTTC | CASSIEEVHNEQFF
- | TRBJ2-1 | TRBV7-8 | TRBD2 | TGTGCCAGCAGCTCCCTCGGACTAGCATCACACAATGAGCAGTTCTTC | CASSSLGLASHNEQFF
- | TRBJ2-2 | TRBV5-1 | TRBD1 | TGCGCCAGCAGCCCGGGACAGCTCGGACGAGCGAACACCGGGGAGCTGTTTTTT | CASSPGQLGRANTGELFF
- | TRBJ1-4 | TRBV7-9 | TRBD1 | TGTGCCAGCACCGATACCGGGACAGGGGGCGCAAGTGAAAAACTGTTTTTT | CASTDTGTGGASEKLFF
- | TRBJ1-3 | TRBV7-9 | - | TGTGCCAGCAGCATCGACGGACACTCTGGAAACACCATATATTTT | CASSIDGHSGNTIYF
- | TRBJ2-2 | TRBV21-1 | - | TGTGCCAGCAGCAAAGGAGGACTAGCGGGGAGCACCGGGGAGCTGTTTTTT | CASSKGGLAGSTGELFF
- | TRBJ1-2 | TRBV13 | TRBD1 | TGTGCCAGCAGCCTTTATACAGGGGGGTATGGCTACACCTTC | CASSLYTGGYGYTF
- | TRBJ1-1 | TRBV9 | - | TGTGCCAGCAGCCCCCCCCCAGGCTCATGGAACACTGAAGCTTTCTTT | CASSPPPGSWNTEAFF
- | TRBJ2-5 | TRBV6-2/TRBV6-3 | - | TGTGCCAGCAGTTATTCGGAGACAGAATTGTTGGAGACCCAGTACTTC | CASSYSETELLETQYF
- | TRBJ1-1 | TRBV3-1/TRBV3-2 | - | TGTGCCAGCAGCCAGGGACACCAGAACACTGAAGCTTTCTTT | CASSQGHQNTEAFF
- | TRBJ1-6 | TRBV6-4 | TRBD1 | TGTGCCAGATGGTGGAGGGACAGATCTTCACCCCTCCACTTT | CARWWRDRSSPLHF
- | TRBJ1-2 | TRBV7-9 | - | TGTGCCAGCAGCCCGATCCGCGAGGGGGTGAACTATGGCTACACCTTC | CASSPIREGVNYGYTF
once | TRBJ1-5 | TRBV27 | TRBD1 | TGTGCCAGCAGTTCCCGGACAGGGGGCAATCAGCCCCAGCATTTT | CASSSRTGGNQPQHF
- | TRBJ2-1 | TRBV19 | TRBD1 | TGTGCCAGTAGTAGGGGACAGTACAATGAGCAGTTCTTC | CASSRGQYNEQFF
- | TRBJ1-4 | TRBV23-1 | - | TGCGCCAGCAGTCAATCGGGGGGGGACGGCGGGATAAATAATGAAAAACTGTTTTTT | CASSQSGGDGGINNEKLFF
- | TRBJ2-3 | TRBV14 | - | TGTGCCAGCAGCCAAGAGCGGGGCGGTACGCAGTATTTT | CASSQERGGTQYF
- | TRBJ2-3 | TRBV4-1 | - | TGCGCCAGCAGCCCTGCTAACACAGATACGCAGTATTTT | CASSPANTDTQYF
- | TRBJ2-3 | TRBV7-8 | TRBD2 | TGTGCCAGCAGCTTAGGACTAGCGGGGGTGGCTAGCACAGATACGCAGTATTTT | CASSLGLAGVASTDTQYF
- | TRBJ1-1 | TRBV5-1 | - | TGCGCCAGCAGCCATAGGGGCGGGGATGGTACTGAAGCTTTCTTT | CASSHRGGDGTEAFF
- | TRBJ1-1 | TRBV3-1/TRBV3-2 | - | TGTGCCAGCAGCCTCGGGACACGGAACACTGAAGCTTTCTTT | CASSLGTRNTEAFF
- | TRBJ1-5 | TRBV19 | - | TGTGCCAGTAGTAAGGACAAGAATCAGCCCCAGCATTTT | CASSKDKNQPQHF
- | TRBJ2-3 | TRBV6-2/TRBV6-3 | TRBD2 | TGTGCCAGCAGTTACTCGAGCGGGGCCTTCACAGATACGCAGTATTTT | CASSYSSGAFTDTQYF
- | TRBJ2-5 | TRBV15 | TRBD1 | TGTGCCACCAGCAGATTGTCCGGGACAGGGGTTAAGACCCAGTACTTC | CATSRLSGTGVKTQYF
once | TRBJ2-1 | TRBV6-5 | TRBD2 | TGTGCCAGCAGTTACTCGAGTAGCGGGGGGAATGAGCAGTTCTTC | CASSYSSSGGNEQFF
- | TRBJ2-2 | TRBV5-1 | - | TGCGCCAGCAGCTTATATGGGGGGACCGGGGAGCTGTTTTTT | CASSLYGGTGELFF
- | TRBJ2-7 | TRBV25-1 | TRBD1 | TGTGCCAGCAGTGAAACAGGGGGTCGAATCCACGAGCAGTACTTC | CASSETGGRIHEQYF
- | TRBJ2-3 | TRBV20-1 | - | TGCAGTGCAGGACAGAGAACGCAGTATTTT | CSAGQRTQYF
- | TRBJ2-2 | TRBV7-2 | TRBD1 | TGTGCCAGCAGCTTATCCGGGACAGTTTTCACCGGGGAGCTGTTTTTT | CASSLSGTVFTGELFF
- | TRBJ2-7 | TRBV27 | TRBD1 | TGTGCCAGCAGTTCCAATAGCCCTCTGATGGACAGGGGGCTCTACGAGCAGTACTTC | CASSSNSPLMDRGLYEQYF
- | TRBJ1-5 | TRBV7-2 | - | TGTGCCAGCAGCCCACAGGGCTATAGCAATCAGCCCCAGCATTTT | CASSPQGYSNQPQHF
once | TRBJ2-1 | TRBV11-3 | - | TGTGCCAGCAGCTTTAACAGGCTCCATGAGCAGTTCTTC | CASSFNRLHEQFF
- | TRBJ2-5 | TRBV3-1/TRBV3-2 | - | TGTGCCAGCAGCCTGCGAGAGACCCAGTACTTC | CASSLRETQYF
- | TRBJ1-6 | TRBV2 | - | TGTGCCAGCAGTGGGGGGGGGTCCTATAATTCACCCCTCCACTTT | CASSGGGSYNSPLHF
- | TRBJ1-2 | TRBV10-3 | - | TGTGCCATCAGTGAGTCGACCCGCCCGGGAGGCTACACCTTC | CAISESTRPGGYTF
- | TRBJ1-1 | TRBV6-9 | TRBD1 | TGTGCCAGCAGTTATACGTCAGGGGGGCCGACTGAAGCTTTCTTT | CASSYTSGGPTEAFF
- | TRBJ1-2 | TRBV7-9 | - | TGTGCCAGCAGCGTGGGACAAGGCTATGGCTACACCTTC | CASSVGQGYGYTF
- | TRBJ1-4 | TRBV5-6 | TRBD1 | TGTGCCAGCAGCCGCCGGGACAGGGGGCCTGAAAAACTGTTTTTT | CASSRRDRGPEKLFF
few | TRBJ1-6 | TRBV7-9 | - | TGTGCCAGCAGCTTAGAAAGCGGTTCACCCCTCCACTTT | CASSLESGSPLHF
- | TRBJ1-4 | TRBV27 | TRBD1 | TGTGCCAGCAGTCCCGTCCTCGGGACAGGGGGCGTAAAAGAAAAACTGTTTTTT | CASSPVLGTGGVKEKLFF
- | TRBJ2-1 | TRBV11-3 | - | TGTGCCAGCAGCTTAGAAGGCCGGCGGGAGCAGTTCTTC | CASSLEGRREQFF
- | TRBJ2-1 | TRBV7-2 | - | TGTGCCAGCAGCTTACCTCCCCAGGGGCATGAGCAGTTCTTC | CASSLPPQGHEQFF
once | TRBJ2-3 | TRBV5-8 | - | TGTGCCAGCAGCAAAGCACAGGGGAGGCCAGATACGCAGTATTTT | CASSKAQGRPDTQYF
few | TRBJ2-1 | TRBV2 | TRBD1 | TGTGCCAGCAGACCGGGACAGGGGGTCAATGAGCAGTTCTTC | CASRPGQGVNEQFF
few | TRBJ2-1 | TRBV29-1 | TRBD2 | TGCAGCGTTGAAACGGGGGGGGCCCTCGGTCCGCAGTTCTTC | CSVETGGALGPQFF
- | TRBJ1-2 | TRBV18 | TRBD1 | TGTGCCAGCTCACCGGACAGGGGGCATGGCTACACCTTC | CASSPDRGHGYTF
- | TRBJ2-1 | TRBV6-5 | TRBD2 | TGTGCCAGCAGCAAACTAGCGGGGGGGTACAATGAGCAGTTCTTC | CASSKLAGGYNEQFF
once | TRBJ1-3 | TRBV29-1 | TRBD1 | TGCAGCGTCAACGACAGGGCTGGAAACACCATATATTTT | CSVNDRAGNTIYF
few | TRBJ2-1 | TRBV19 | TRBD1 | TGTGCCAGTACGACAGGGGGTTCCTACAATGAGCAGTTCTTC | CASTTGGSYNEQFF
few | TRBJ2-3 | TRBV9 | TRBD1 | TGTGCCAGCAGCGGAACAGGGGACACAGATACGCAGTATTTT | CASSGTGDTDTQYF